This record looks at one T cell receptor (beta chain) sequence and its context. The data are from a study of control samples from healthy donors and cancer patients. The method was immunoSEQ multiplex PCR; TCRdb's version includes in-frame clones alone and lacks a portion of them. This listing includes roughly 200,000 clones. The CDR3 has 15 amino acids. Germline CDR1 and CDR2: SGHTA and FQGTGA. The junction had 13 bases not matched to a gene; V was cut back by 6 bases and J by 7 bases. Sequenced: blood. The clonotype originates from a woman in her 30s in good health. The rearrangement joins TRBV7-3 to TRBJ2-3; 7 positions agree with TRBD2. CDR3 in amino acids: CASRPLGTKFNTQYF. CDR3 bases: TGTGCCAGCAGACCCCTGGGGACTAAATTCAATACGCAGTATTTT.